The TCR beta chain described here comes from a study of blood T cells in healthy people across ages. The germline gives CDR1 MNHNY, CDR2 SVGAGI (reference sequence). V lost 7 bases and J lost 2, with 17 bases in between. This CDR3 comprises 15 residues. PCR was performed a second time for roughly 7 to 12 cycles using a sample-barcoded 5' primer and a J-beta primer mix. TCRdb independently ran MiXCR on the 5' RACE reads; one entry per CDR3 protein. In the table there are fewer than 600,000 distinct CDR3 sequences, around 27% of which are singletons. The sample was also linked to a second study, of T cells of mothers and their children.

Sequencing was done on a sample of blood. The source is a boy younger than 10 in good health. The chain couples TRBV6-6 to TRBJ1-1; no definite D call. CDR3 DNA: TGTGCCAGCACGAACAGCCTCGAGGGTAACACTGAAGCTTTCTTT. Its translation: CASTNSLEGNTEAFF.